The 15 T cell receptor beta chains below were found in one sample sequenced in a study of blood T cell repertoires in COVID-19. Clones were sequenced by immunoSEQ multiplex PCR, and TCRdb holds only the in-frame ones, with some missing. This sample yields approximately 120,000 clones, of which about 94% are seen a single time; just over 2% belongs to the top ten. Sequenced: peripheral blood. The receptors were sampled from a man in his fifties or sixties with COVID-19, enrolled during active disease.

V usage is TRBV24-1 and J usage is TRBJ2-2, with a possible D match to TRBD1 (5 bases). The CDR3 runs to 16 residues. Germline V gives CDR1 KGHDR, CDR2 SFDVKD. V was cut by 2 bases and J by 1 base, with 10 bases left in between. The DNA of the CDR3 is TGTGCCACCAGTGATTACAGGCAGGAGAACACCGGGGAGCTGTTTTTT. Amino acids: CATSDYRQENTGELFF.

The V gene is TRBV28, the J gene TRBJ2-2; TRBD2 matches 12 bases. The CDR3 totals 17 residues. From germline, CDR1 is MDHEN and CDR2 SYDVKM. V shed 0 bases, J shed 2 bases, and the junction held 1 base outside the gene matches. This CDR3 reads CASSLWTSGGNTGELFF. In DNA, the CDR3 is TGTGCCAGCAGTTTATGGACTAGCGGGGGAAACACCGGGGAGCTGTTTTTT.

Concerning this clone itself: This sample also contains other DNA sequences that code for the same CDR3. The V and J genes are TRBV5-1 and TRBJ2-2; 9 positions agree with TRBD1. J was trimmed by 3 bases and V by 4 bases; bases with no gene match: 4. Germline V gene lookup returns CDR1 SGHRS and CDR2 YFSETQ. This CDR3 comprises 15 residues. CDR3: CASSPQGADTGELFF. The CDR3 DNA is TGCGCCAGCAGCCCACAGGGGGCTGACACCGGGGAGCTGTTTTTT.

The CDR3 DNA is TGCGCCAGCAGCCAGGGACAGGGGGCAAATGAGGAGACCCAGTACTTC. Translation gives CASSQGQGANEETQYF. V gene TRBV5-1 combines with J gene TRBJ2-5; 12 positions match TRBD1. The CDR3 sequence is 16 residues long. V lost 4 bases and J lost 5; bases outside the gene matches: 9. The germline V gene has CDR1 SGHRS and CDR2 YFSETQ. Full variable domain (remainder filled in from reference TRBV5-1 and TRBJ2-5): KAGVTQTPRYLIKTRGQQVTLSCSPISGHRSVSWYQQTPGQGLQFLFEYFSETQRNKGNFPGRFSGRQFSNSRSEMNVSTLELGDSALYLCASSQGQGANEETQYFGPGTRLLVL.

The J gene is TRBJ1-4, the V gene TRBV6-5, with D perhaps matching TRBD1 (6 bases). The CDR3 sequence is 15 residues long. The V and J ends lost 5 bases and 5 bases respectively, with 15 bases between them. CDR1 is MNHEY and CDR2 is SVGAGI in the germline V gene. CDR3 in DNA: TGTGCCAGCAGTCCATCCGGGACAAAAAATGAAAAACTGTTTTTT. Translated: CASSPSGTKNEKLFF.

The CDR3 here is CSVEVPGRVVGGYTF. CDR3 sequence (DNA): TGCAGCGTTGAAGTCCCCGGCAGGGTTGTCGGTGGCTACACCTTC. J is TRBJ1-2 and V is TRBV29-1; maybe TRBD1 (5 bases). V was trimmed by 1 base and J by 7 bases, leaving 19 bases between them. This CDR3 comprises 15 residues. CDR1 is SQVTM and CDR2 is ANQGSEA in the germline V gene.

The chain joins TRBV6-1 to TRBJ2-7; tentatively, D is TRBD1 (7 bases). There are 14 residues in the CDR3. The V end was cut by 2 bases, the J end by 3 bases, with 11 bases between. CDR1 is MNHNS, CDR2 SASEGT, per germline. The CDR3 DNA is TGTGCCAGCAGTGAATCAGGGGGAGGCTACGAGCAGTACGTC. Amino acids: CASSESGGGYEQYV.

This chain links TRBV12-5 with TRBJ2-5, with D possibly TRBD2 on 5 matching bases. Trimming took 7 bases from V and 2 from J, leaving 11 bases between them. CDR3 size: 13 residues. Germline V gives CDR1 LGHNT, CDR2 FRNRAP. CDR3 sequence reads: CASASSGQETQYF. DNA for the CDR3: TGTGCTAGTGCCTCAAGCGGACAAGAGACCCAGTACTTC.

In DNA form, the CDR3 reads TGCGCCAGCAGCCCGACTAGCGTATATTACAATGAGCAGTTCTTC. This translates into CASSPTSVYYNEQFF. The chain joins TRBV5-1 to TRBJ2-1; 8 positions agree with TRBD2. J lost 4 bases, V lost 4 bases, and 7 bases had no gene match. CDR3 length equals 15 residues. Germline CDR1 reads SGHRS; CDR2 reads YFSETQ.

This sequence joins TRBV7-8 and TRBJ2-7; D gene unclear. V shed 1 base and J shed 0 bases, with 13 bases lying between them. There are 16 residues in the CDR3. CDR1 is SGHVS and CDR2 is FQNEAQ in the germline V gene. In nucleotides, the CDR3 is TGTGCCAGCAGCTTAGGTCCGCTCCCGGGCTCCTACGAGCAGTACGTC. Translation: CASSLGPLPGSYEQYV.

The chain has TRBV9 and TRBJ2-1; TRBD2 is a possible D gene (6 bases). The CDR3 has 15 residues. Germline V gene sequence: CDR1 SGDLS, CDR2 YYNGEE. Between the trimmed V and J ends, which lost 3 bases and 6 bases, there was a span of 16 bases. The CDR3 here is CASSGSAGTPNEQFF. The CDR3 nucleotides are TGTGCCAGCAGCGGTAGTGCCGGGACTCCCAATGAGCAGTTCTTC.

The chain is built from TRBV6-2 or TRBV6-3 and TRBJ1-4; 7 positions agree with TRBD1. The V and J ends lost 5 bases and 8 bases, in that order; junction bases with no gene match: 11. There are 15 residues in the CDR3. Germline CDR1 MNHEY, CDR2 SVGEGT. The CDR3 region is CASSLRIDRVEKLFF. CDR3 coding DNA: TGTGCCAGCAGTCTGCGGATTGACAGGGTGGAAAAACTGTTTTTT.

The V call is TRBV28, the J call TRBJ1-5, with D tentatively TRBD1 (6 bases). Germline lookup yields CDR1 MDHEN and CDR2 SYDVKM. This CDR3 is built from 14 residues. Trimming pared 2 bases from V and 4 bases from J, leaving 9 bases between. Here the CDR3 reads CASSLGQSNQPQHF. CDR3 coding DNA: TGTGCCAGCAGTTTAGGACAGAGTAATCAGCCCCAGCATTTT.

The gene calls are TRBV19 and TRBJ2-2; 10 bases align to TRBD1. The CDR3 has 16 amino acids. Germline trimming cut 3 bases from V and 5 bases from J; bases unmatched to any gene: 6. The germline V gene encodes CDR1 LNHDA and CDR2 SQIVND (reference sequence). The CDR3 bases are TGTGCCAGTAGTATCGGACAGGGGGTCTTGACCGGGGAGCTGTTTTTT. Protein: CASSIGQGVLTGELFF.

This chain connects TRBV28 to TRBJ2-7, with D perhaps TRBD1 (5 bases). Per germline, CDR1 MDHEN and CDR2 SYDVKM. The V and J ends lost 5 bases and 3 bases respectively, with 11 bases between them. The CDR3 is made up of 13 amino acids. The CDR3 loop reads CASSGASIYEQYF. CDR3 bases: TGTGCCAGCAGTGGGGCGAGTATCTACGAGCAGTACTTC.